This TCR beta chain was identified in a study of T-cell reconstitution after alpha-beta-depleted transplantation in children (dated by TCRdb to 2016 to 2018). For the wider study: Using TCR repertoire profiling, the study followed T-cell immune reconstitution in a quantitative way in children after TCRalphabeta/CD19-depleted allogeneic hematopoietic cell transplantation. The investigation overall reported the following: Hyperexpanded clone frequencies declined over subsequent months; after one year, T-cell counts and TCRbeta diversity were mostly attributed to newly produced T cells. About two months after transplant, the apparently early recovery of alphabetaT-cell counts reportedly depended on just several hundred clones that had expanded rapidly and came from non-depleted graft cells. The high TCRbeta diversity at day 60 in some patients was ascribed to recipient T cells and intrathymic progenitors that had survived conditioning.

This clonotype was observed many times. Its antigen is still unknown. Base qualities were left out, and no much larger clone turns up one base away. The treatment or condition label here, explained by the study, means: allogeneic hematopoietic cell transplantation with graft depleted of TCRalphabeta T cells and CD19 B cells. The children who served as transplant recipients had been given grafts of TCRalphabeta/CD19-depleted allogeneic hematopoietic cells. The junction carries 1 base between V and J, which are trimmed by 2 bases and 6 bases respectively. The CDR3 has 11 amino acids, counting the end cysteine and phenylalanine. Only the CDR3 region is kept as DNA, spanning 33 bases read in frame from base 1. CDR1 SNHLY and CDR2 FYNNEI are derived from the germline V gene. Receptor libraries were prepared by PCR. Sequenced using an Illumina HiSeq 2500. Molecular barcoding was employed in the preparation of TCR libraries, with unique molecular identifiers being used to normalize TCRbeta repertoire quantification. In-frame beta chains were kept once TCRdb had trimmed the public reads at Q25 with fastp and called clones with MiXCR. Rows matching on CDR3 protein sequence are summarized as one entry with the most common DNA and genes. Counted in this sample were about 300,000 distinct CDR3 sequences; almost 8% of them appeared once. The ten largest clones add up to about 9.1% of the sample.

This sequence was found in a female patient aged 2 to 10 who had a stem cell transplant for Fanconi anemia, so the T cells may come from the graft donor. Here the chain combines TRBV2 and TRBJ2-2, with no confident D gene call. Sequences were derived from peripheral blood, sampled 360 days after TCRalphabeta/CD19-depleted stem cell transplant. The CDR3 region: CASSESGELFF. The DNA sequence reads TGTGCCAGCAGTGAATCCGGGGAGCTGTTTTTT. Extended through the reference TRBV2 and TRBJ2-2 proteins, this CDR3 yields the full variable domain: EPEVTQTPSHQVTQMGQEVILRCVPISNHLYFYWYRQILGQKVEFLVSFYNNEISEKSEIFDDQFSVERPDGSNFTLKIRSTKLEDSAMYFCASSESGELFFGEGSRLTVL.